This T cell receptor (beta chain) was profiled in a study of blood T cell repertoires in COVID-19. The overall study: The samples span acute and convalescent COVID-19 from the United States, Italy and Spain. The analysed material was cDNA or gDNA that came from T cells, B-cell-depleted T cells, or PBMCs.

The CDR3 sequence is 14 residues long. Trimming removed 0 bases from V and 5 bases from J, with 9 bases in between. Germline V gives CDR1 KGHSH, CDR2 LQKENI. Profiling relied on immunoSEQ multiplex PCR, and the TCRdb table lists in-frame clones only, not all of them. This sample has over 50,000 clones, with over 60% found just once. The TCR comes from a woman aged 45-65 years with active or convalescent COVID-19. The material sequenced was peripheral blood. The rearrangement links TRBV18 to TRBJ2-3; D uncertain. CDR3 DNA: TGTGCCAGCTCACCACCGGGCAACGGAGATACGCAGTATTTT. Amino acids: CASSPPGNGDTQYF.